This T cell receptor beta chain is drawn from a study of blood T cell repertoires in COVID-19. Study-level background: Collection of acute and convalescent COVID-19 samples took place in the United States, Italy and Spain. PBMCs, B-cell-depleted T cells, or T cells were the source of the cDNA or gDNA that made up the material.

Authors' methods: Nucleated cell number was recorded as an estimate derived from reference gene primer amplification. Sequencing used immunoSEQ multiplex PCR; TCRdb keeps in-frame clones, though not all of them. V, J and clone size reflect that table, while D and trimming were determined from the DNA. The profile shows 200,000 to 250,000 clones, around 78% of them singletons. Only a few counts were recorded for this clone. V shed 1 base and J 9 bases; nucleotides not matched to a gene: 5. The CDR3 spans 15 residues. The germline gives CDR1 MGHRA, CDR2 YSYEKL. Source material: peripheral blood. V gene TRBV4-1 combines with J gene TRBJ1-6; 8 nucleotides match TRBD1. The TCR was taken from a woman in her seventies with active or convalescent COVID-19. The CDR3 DNA reads as TGCGCCAGCAGCCAAGGGTGGACAGGGTCTTCACCCCTCCACTTT. This codes for CASSQGWTGSSPLHF.